The 24 T cell receptor beta chains below all came from one sample that was sequenced in a study of cytomegalovirus exposure and HLA in healthy donors. The PCR ran on 60 Vbeta and 13 Jbeta primers. Assay: immunoSEQ multiplex PCR; the TCRdb copy retains only in-frame clones and omits some. This sample yields tens of thousands of clones, of which about 71% are seen a single time; approximately 7.8% belongs to the top ten. The sequenced sample consisted of PBMCs. These receptors all come from a man aged 55 to 69 in good health and CMV-seropositive.

This chain uses TRBV4-1 with TRBJ1-5; tentatively, D is TRBD1 (5 bases). The germline V gene has CDR1 MGHRA and CDR2 YSYEKL. CDR3 size: 15 residues. The V end was cut by 4 bases, the J end by 6 bases, with 16 bases between. The CDR3 reads CASSLTTGDGQPQHF. CDR3 DNA: TGCGCCAGCAGCCTCACCACAGGTGACGGTCAGCCCCAGCATTTT.

This chain links TRBV27 with TRBJ2-1; 15 bases line up with TRBD2. The germline gives CDR1 MNHEY, CDR2 SMNVEV (reference sequence). The CDR3 runs 17 residues. Losses at the gene ends were 2 bases for V and 7 bases for J; bases not matched to a gene: 6. In nucleotides, the CDR3 is TGTGCCAGCAGTTTAGGGACTAGCGGGGGGTTGAGGAATGAGCAGTTCTTC. This encodes CASSLGTSGGLRNEQFF.

The chain combines TRBV27 with TRBJ1-1; 11 positions match TRBD1. Germline loops: CDR1 MNHEY, CDR2 SMNVEV (reference sequence). The CDR3 is 15 amino acids. Unmatched junction bases numbered 12, after V lost 5 bases and J lost 10 bases. The DNA for the CDR3 is TGTGCCAGCAGTCATCCTGACCCCGGGACAGGGGGAGCTTTCTTT. Translated: CASSHPDPGTGGAFF.

V and J are TRBV28 and TRBJ2-1; D call uncertain. The V end was cut by 7 bases, the J end by 3 bases, with 7 bases between. Germline CDR1 and CDR2: MDHEN and SYDVKM. The CDR3 contains 12 residues. CDR3 amino acids: CASNSVYNEQFF. CDR3 sequence (DNA): TGTGCCAGCAACTCTGTCTACAATGAGCAGTTCTTC.

This clone came up a few times. CDR3 sequence reads: CASSLYLAGGTDTQYF. Written as DNA, the CDR3 is TGTGCCAGCAGTTTATATCTAGCGGGAGGCACAGATACGCAGTATTTT. The V and J genes are TRBV27 and TRBJ2-3; TRBD2 matches at 10 bases. Germline V gene sequence: CDR1 MNHEY, CDR2 SMNVEV (reference sequence). V lost 1 base, J lost 1 base, and 2 bases stayed unmatched. The CDR3 sequence is 16 residues long.

The genes are TRBV11-3 and TRBJ2-2, with 7 bases lining up with TRBD1. From germline, CDR1 is SGHNT and CDR2 YENEEA. CDR3 length: 14 amino acids. Trimming took 5 bases from V and 4 from J; bases not matched to a gene: 4. The DNA for the CDR3 is TGTGCCAGCAGCCCGGGACAGAGCACCGGGGAGCTGTTTTTT. It is translated as CASSPGQSTGELFF.

The chain has TRBV5-8 and TRBJ2-1; D unresolved. CDR1 SGHTS and CDR2 YDEGEE come from the germline V gene. With 2 bases removed from V and 4 bases from J, the gap between germline ends came to 13 bases. The length of the CDR3 is 15 residues. The CDR3 DNA is TGTGCCAGCAGCTTTGGGCTTTCAGGTTACAATGAGCAGTTCTTC. Amino acids: CASSFGLSGYNEQFF.

The chain joins TRBV6-5 to TRBJ2-1; 12 bases match TRBD2. Germline CDR1 MNHEY, CDR2 SVGAGI. V lost 8 bases, J lost 7 bases, and 12 bases stayed unmatched. The CDR3 has 16 amino acids. DNA for the CDR3: TGTGCCAGCCGTTCGTCGTGGACTAGCGGGGAAAATGAGCAGTTCTTC. It specifies CASRSSWTSGENEQFF.

This chain links TRBV11-1 with TRBJ2-5, with D perhaps TRBD1 (5 bases). The J call is doubtful: the DNA matches TRBJ2-7 better. The length of the CDR3 is 14 residues. The germline CDR1 and CDR2 sequences are SGHAT and FQDESV (reference sequence). CDR3 residues: CASSLVQGTYEQYF. The CDR3 DNA follows: TGTGCCAGCAGCTTAGTTCAGGGAACCTACGAGCAGTACTTC.

The chain carries TRBV4-2 and TRBJ2-7, with 7 bases aligning to TRBD1. The germline gives CDR1 LGHNA, CDR2 YNFKEQ. V was clipped by 4 bases and J by 4 bases; unmatched bases: 1. The CDR3 is 12 amino acids. The DNA of the CDR3 is TGTGCCAGCAGCCCGACAGGGTACGAGCAGTACTTC. Translation: CASSPTGYEQYF.

In the case of this clone: The junction does not match germline at one end; this may be a read error. The chain recombines TRBV7-7 with TRBJ2-2; a possible D gene is TRBD1 (6 bases). This CDR3 comprises 12 residues. From germline, CDR1 is SSHAT and CDR2 FNYEAQ (reference sequence). The CDR3 region has the DNA TGTGCTAGCAGCCCAGGGGCCGGGGAGCTGTTTTTT. Translating it yields CASSPGAGELFF.

This chain joins TRBV7-9 and TRBJ2-5; 12 bases are shared with TRBD1. J gave up 5 bases and V 6 bases, and 7 bases lay outside the gene matches. The CDR3 runs 15 residues. Per germline, CDR1 SEHNR and CDR2 FQNEAQ (reference sequence). The CDR3 DNA reads TGTGCCAGCAGTTCGGGACAGGGGGCTGTGGAGACCCAGTACTTC. It is translated as CASSSGQGAVETQYF.

The V call is TRBV5-6, the J call TRBJ1-5; D is perhaps TRBD1 (6 bases). V was trimmed by 2 bases and J by 1 base, leaving 10 bases between them. Germline CDR1 SGHDT, CDR2 YYEEEE. The CDR3 runs 15 residues. CDR3 in amino acids: CASSFTGTSNQPQHF. The CDR3 DNA is TGTGCCAGCAGCTTTACAGGGACGAGCAATCAGCCCCAGCATTTT.

This chain links TRBV4-1 with TRBJ2-5, with D perhaps matching TRBD2 (5 bases). V was shortened by 1 base and J by 2 bases, with 11 bases between the two germline ends. The CDR3 sequence is 15 residues long. From germline, CDR1 is MGHRA and CDR2 YSYEKL. CDR3 nucleotides: TGCGCCAGCAGCCAAGGGCTTGGACTTCAAGAGACCCAGTACTTC. Its protein product is CASSQGLGLQETQYF.

The rearrangement links TRBV19 to TRBJ2-3, with a weak D call TRBD1 (5 bases). The length of the CDR3 is 14 residues. CDR1 is LNHDA, CDR2 SQIVND, per germline (reference sequence). V lost 9 bases and J lost 4, with 17 bases in between. CDR3 loop: CASSSRVASDTQYF. CDR3 DNA: TGTGCCAGCTCTTCCAGGGTTGCTTCAGATACGCAGTATTTT.

This clone was detected once. V and J are TRBV15 and TRBJ2-1, with TRBD2 matching over 7 bases. V was clipped by 3 bases and J by 0 bases; unmatched bases: 14. Per the germline V gene, CDR1 is LNHNV and CDR2 is YYDKDF (reference sequence). There are 19 residues in the CDR3. DNA of the CDR3: TGTGCCACCAGCAGTGTTTGGGTGGTCGGGGGGAGCTCCTACAATGAGCAGTTCTTC. Translating it yields CATSSVWVVGGSSYNEQFF. Based on the CDR3 plus reference TRBV15 and TRBJ2-1, the full variable domain is DAMVIQNPRYQVTQFGKPVTLSCSQTLNHNVMYWYQQKSSQAPKLLFHYYDKDFNNEADTPDNFQSRRPNTSFCFLDIRSPGLGDTAMYLCATSSVWVVGGSSYNEQFFGPGTRLTVL.

This chain links TRBV2 with TRBJ2-2; D is possibly TRBD1 (6 bases). The CDR3 consists of 17 residues. CDR1 and CDR2 from the germline V gene are SNHLY and FYNNEI. V dropped 6 bases and J dropped 2 bases, with 19 bases sitting between them. The CDR3 nucleotides read TGTGCCAGCAGGCGCTTTGGGGCCAGGGGAAACACCGGGGAGCTGTTTTTT. Translated, it gives CASRRFGARGNTGELFF.

The chain joins TRBV25-1 to TRBJ2-1, with 10 bases aligning to TRBD1. The germline gives CDR1 MGHDK, CDR2 SYGVNS. The CDR3 runs to 17 residues. J lost 7 bases, V lost 1 base, and 10 bases had no gene match. The CDR3, as DNA: TGTGCCAGCAGTGAATGGGGGACAGGGGCTGTAGGAAATGAGCAGTTCTTC. As protein: CASSEWGTGAVGNEQFF.

The V gene is TRBV29-1, the J gene TRBJ1-1; the D is unclear. Germline V gives CDR1 SQVTM, CDR2 ANQGSEA. V shed 7 bases and J shed 1 base, with 19 bases lying between them. The CDR3 contains 15 residues. CDR3 sequence reads: CSAQKSTESNTEAFF. CDR3 DNA sequence: TGCAGCGCCCAGAAGAGTACAGAATCGAACACTGAAGCTTTCTTT.

This clone was seen a few times. V and J are TRBV7-8 and TRBJ1-2; D is possibly TRBD1 (5 bases). V was pared by 1 base and J by 5 bases, with 17 bases between. This CDR3 has 16 residues. The germline gives CDR1 SGHVS, CDR2 FQNEAQ. CDR3 region: CASSLEGIKGLYGYTF. The CDR3, as DNA: TGTGCCAGCAGCTTAGAGGGGATAAAGGGGCTTTATGGCTACACCTTC. The full variable domain, its missing parts supplied by reference TRBV7-8 and TRBJ1-2, is GAGVSQSPRYKVAKRGQDVALRCDPISGHVSLFWYQQALGQGPEFLTYFQNEAQLDKSGLPSDRFFAERPEGSVSTLKIQRTQQEDSAVYLCASSLEGIKGLYGYTFGSGTRLTVV.

The V and J genes are TRBV6-5 and TRBJ2-5, with D perhaps TRBD2 (6 bases). TRBJ2-7 matches the DNA end more closely, so the J call is doubtful. CDR1 is MNHEY and CDR2 is SVGAGI in the germline V gene. CDR3 length: 14 amino acids. The DNA for the CDR3 is TGTGCCAGCAGTTACGAGACCGGAGGGTACGAGCAGTACTTC. This sequence encodes CASSYETGGYEQYF.

The genes are TRBV7-8 and TRBJ1-2; D unresolved. Germline CDR1 and CDR2: SGHVS and FQNEAQ. The CDR3 loop spans 18 amino acids. Trimming cost V 4 bases and J 5 bases, with 26 bases left between them. CDR3 sequence (DNA): TGTGCCAGCAGCTCGTTAACTGTTCGGGAGTTGGGGTTATATGGCTACACCTTC. It translates to CASSSLTVRELGLYGYTF.

CDR3 nucleotide sequence: TGTGCCAGCAGCTTGAATAGAGGGGGCTACGAGCAGTACTTC. It codes for CASSLNRGGYEQYF. The chain is built from TRBV5-4 and TRBJ2-7, with D perhaps matching TRBD1 (6 bases). Trimming left V 1 base short and J 3 bases short, with 11 bases between. Germline values: CDR1 SGHNT, CDR2 YYREEE (reference sequence). The CDR3 is made up of 14 amino acids.

The rearrangement uses TRBV6-5 and TRBJ2-1; D perhaps matches TRBD1 (6 bases). The length of the CDR3 is 14 residues. Germline CDR1 and CDR2: MNHEY and SVGAGI. With 2 bases removed from V and 8 bases from J, the gap between germline ends came to 13 bases. This CDR3 is CASSYRASGDEQFF. The DNA of the CDR3 is TGTGCCAGCAGTTACCGGGCCTCAGGGGATGAGCAGTTCTTC.